This T cell receptor beta chain was observed in a study of T cell responses to AZD1222 COVID-19 vaccine. J lost 4 bases, V lost 2 bases, and 5 bases had no gene match. In germline, CDR1 is SGHRS, CDR2 YFSETQ. The CDR3 loop spans 15 amino acids. Clones were sequenced by immunoSEQ multiplex PCR, and TCRdb holds only the in-frame ones, with some missing. The sample comprises 150,000 to 200,000 clones, 80% to 95% of which are singletons, and around 3.8% rests with the top ten. This TCR was recovered from an adult in good health. V is TRBV5-1 and J is TRBJ2-2, with 7 nucleotides matching TRBD1. The input for sequencing was peripheral blood, taken on day 0 of AZD1222 vaccination. The CDR3 coding sequence is TGCGCCAGCAGCTTACAGGGGTCTATCACCGGGGAGCTGTTTTTT. It is translated as CASSLQGSITGELFF.